Shown below are 8 T cell receptor beta chains from a single sample sequenced in a study of blood T cell repertoires in COVID-19. Sequenced by immunoSEQ multiplex PCR; TCRdb stores in-frame clones only, minus some. Seen here are around 97,000 clones, roughly 90% observed once, and the top ten hold approximately 3.5%. Material: peripheral blood. Receptor source: a woman aged 55-70 years with acute or convalescent COVID-19.

For the CDR3, the DNA is TGCGCCAGCAGCCGGGAGGGGGCCGGGGAGCTGTTTTTT. Its translation: CASSREGAGELFF. The chain employs TRBV5-1 and TRBJ2-2, with TRBD2 identical over 8 bases. In germline, CDR1 is SGHRS, CDR2 YFSETQ. This CDR3 contains 13 residues. Unmatched junction bases numbered 2, after V lost 4 bases and J lost 6 bases.

The rearrangement uses TRBV6-5 and TRBJ2-5; 9 bases align to TRBD1. Germline-derived CDR1 and CDR2 are MNHEY and SVGAGI. V lost 7 bases to trimming and J lost 2 bases; unmatched junction nucleotides: 8. The CDR3 extends over 15 amino acids. This CDR3 is CASTPGQGGQETQYF. In DNA, the CDR3 is TGTGCCAGCACCCCGGGACAGGGAGGACAAGAGACCCAGTACTTC.

The gene calls are TRBV29-1 and TRBJ2-5, with 11 nucleotides matching TRBD2. Trimming took 6 bases from V and 5 from J; bases not matched to a gene: 20. This CDR3 comprises 18 residues. CDR1 and CDR2 (germline): SQVTM, ANQGSEA. The CDR3 coding sequence is TGCAGCGTCCCCCGGGGTGAGCTAGCGGGAGGTCGAGGGGAGACCCAGTACTTC. Residues: CSVPRGELAGGRGETQYF.

The CDR3 here is CASSSRKLTDTQYF. The CDR3 DNA reads as TGTGCCAGCAGTTCTCGCAAGCTCACAGATACGCAGTATTTT. J is TRBJ2-3 and V is TRBV28; D is ambiguous. Germline values: CDR1 MDHEN, CDR2 SYDVKM. V dropped 4 bases and J dropped 2 bases, with 10 bases sitting between them. The CDR3 is made up of 14 amino acids.

V is TRBV4-1 and J is TRBJ2-7; 15 bases line up with TRBD2. Trimming at V came to 4 bases and at J to 6 bases, leaving 19 bases not matched to a gene. This CDR3 contains 20 residues. Germline V lookup: CDR1 MGHRA, CDR2 YSYEKL. CDR3 in amino acids: CASSLSAGTSGRPPLGEQYF. For the CDR3, the DNA is TGCGCCAGCAGCCTGTCGGCCGGGACTAGCGGGAGGCCCCCTCTCGGCGAGCAGTACTTC.

This rearrangement joins TRBV30 to TRBJ1-6, with D tentatively TRBD1 (6 bases). CDR3 size: 15 residues. The V gene's germline CDR1 is GTSNPN and CDR2 SVGIG (reference sequence). V was shortened by 0 bases and J by 10 bases, with 16 bases between the two germline ends. CDR3 coding DNA: TGTGCCTGGAGTGTACAGCGGGGGCACGGCTCACCCCTCCACTTT. Protein product: CAWSVQRGHGSPLHF.

The rearrangement uses TRBV10-1 and TRBJ2-3; 10 bases match TRBD1. Unmatched junction bases numbered 6, after V lost 3 bases and J lost 6 bases. The CDR3 extends over 15 amino acids. Germline V gene lookup returns CDR1 WNHNN and CDR2 SYGVQD (reference sequence). The CDR3, as DNA: TGCGCCAGCAGTGACGGGACAGGGGTGGTTGATACGCAGTATTTT. Its translation: CASSDGTGVVDTQYF.

This chain links TRBV5-1 with TRBJ2-1; 11 nucleotides line up with TRBD2. J lost 4 bases, V lost 0 bases, and 9 bases had no gene match. The CDR3 has 18 amino acids. The germline V gene encodes CDR1 SGHRS and CDR2 YFSETQ. The CDR3 DNA is TGCGCCAGCAGCTTGGCGACTAGCGGGAACTTCTTGTACAATGAGCAGTTCTTC. The encoded protein is CASSLATSGNFLYNEQFF. The full variable domain, rest sourced from reference TRBV5-1 and TRBJ2-1, is KAGVTQTPRYLIKTRGQQVTLSCSPISGHRSVSWYQQTPGQGLQFLFEYFSETQRNKGNFPGRFSGRQFSNSRSEMNVSTLELGDSALYLCASSLATSGNFLYNEQFFGPGTRLTVL.